This T cell receptor (beta chain) was sequenced during a study of control samples from healthy donors and cancer patients. The assay was immunoSEQ multiplex PCR, and TCRdb's table has in-frame clones only and misses some. Of about 30,000 clones in the sample, roughly 85% were seen once. Trimming took 5 bases from V and 0 from J, leaving 11 bases between them. Germline V lookup: CDR1 LNHNV, CDR2 YYDKDF (reference sequence). There are 16 residues in the CDR3. The sample comprised PBMCs. The sequence came from a woman aged 60-70 years with head and neck cancer. This chain uses TRBV15 with TRBJ1-6; D is unresolved. The CDR3 nucleotides are TGTGCCACCAGCCCGGGCCGGAGCTCCTATAATTCACCCCTCCACTTT. Encoded protein: CATSPGRSSYNSPLHF. Full variable domain (rest looked up from reference TRBV15 and TRBJ1-6): DAMVIQNPRYQVTQFGKPVTLSCSQTLNHNVMYWYQQKSSQAPKLLFHYYDKDFNNEADTPDNFQSRRPNTSFCFLDIRSPGLGDTAMYLCATSPGRSSYNSPLHFGNGTRLTVT.